This T cell receptor beta chain was profiled in a study of T cells after yellow fever vaccination. One entry per CDR3 protein results from TCRdb running MiXCR on the 5' RACE reads. The sample records approximately 330,000 distinct CDR3 sequences, under 15% being singletons. This clonotype was recorded a few times. Its target is not known. Study observations and caveats: Reappearing after the booster were most of the clones from primary vaccination (less than 97% CD4, roughly 86% CD8).

Germline CDR1 KGHDR, CDR2 SFDVKD. The CDR3 is 16 amino acids. V lost 3 bases and J lost 3; bases outside the gene matches: 6. This receptor was identified in a man in his late teens or twenties who received the YFV17D yellow fever vaccine. Source: CD4+ T cells sorted from PBMCs, taken 15 days after the yellow fever booster vaccination. The chain links TRBV24-1 to TRBJ2-3, with TRBD1 matching over 9 bases. The chain's CDR3 is CATSDVGQGVTDTQYF. The CDR3, as DNA: TGTGCCACCAGTGATGTGGGACAGGGTGTGACAGATACGCAGTATTTT.